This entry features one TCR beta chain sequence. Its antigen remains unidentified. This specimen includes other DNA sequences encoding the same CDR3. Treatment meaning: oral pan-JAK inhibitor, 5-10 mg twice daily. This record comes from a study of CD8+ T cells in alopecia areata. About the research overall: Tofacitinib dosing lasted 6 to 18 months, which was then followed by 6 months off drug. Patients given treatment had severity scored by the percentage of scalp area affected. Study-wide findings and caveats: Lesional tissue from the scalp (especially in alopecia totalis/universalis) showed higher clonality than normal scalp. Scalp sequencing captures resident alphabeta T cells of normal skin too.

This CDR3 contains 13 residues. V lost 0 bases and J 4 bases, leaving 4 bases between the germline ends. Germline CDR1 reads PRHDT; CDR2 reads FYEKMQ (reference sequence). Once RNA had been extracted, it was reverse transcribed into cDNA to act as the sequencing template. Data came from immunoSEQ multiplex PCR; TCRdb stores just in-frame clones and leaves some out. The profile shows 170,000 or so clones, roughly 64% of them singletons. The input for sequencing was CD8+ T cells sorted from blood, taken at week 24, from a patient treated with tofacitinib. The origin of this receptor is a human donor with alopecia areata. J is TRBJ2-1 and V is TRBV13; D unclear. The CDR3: CASSLGGYNEQFF. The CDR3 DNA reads TGTGCCAGCAGCTTAGGGGGGTACAATGAGCAGTTCTTC.